Below, 20 T cell receptor beta chains from the same sample are listed, as sequenced in a study of blood T cell repertoires in COVID-19. Assay: immunoSEQ multiplex PCR; the TCRdb copy retains only in-frame clones and omits some. The sample holds around 310,000 clones, around 91% seen once. Sample: peripheral blood. These receptors were taken from a woman aged 40-49 years with COVID-19, enrolled during active disease.

V is TRBV4-2 and J is TRBJ1-2, with 11 bases fitting TRBD1. The germline V gene encodes CDR1 LGHNA and CDR2 YNFKEQ. The CDR3 contains 15 residues. The J segment lost 13 bases and the V segment lost 3 bases, leaving 13 bases of the junction unmatched. The CDR3 sequence is CASSQEGQGDIGITF. CDR3 DNA sequence: TGTGCCAGCAGCCAGGAGGGACAGGGGGACATAGGAATCACCTTC.

This clone appeared once. The gene calls are TRBV4-3 and TRBJ2-7; 9 bases fit TRBD2. This CDR3 has 16 residues. Germline loops: CDR1 LGHNA, CDR2 YSLEER. The ends lost 0 bases at V and 2 bases at J; junction bases unmatched: 5. CDR3 in amino acids: CASSQDLASGTYEQYF. Written as DNA, the CDR3 is TGCGCCAGCAGCCAAGATCTGGCTAGCGGGACCTACGAGCAGTACTTC.

The chain recombines TRBV6-2 or TRBV6-3 with TRBJ1-4, with a weak D call TRBD1 (6 bases). The CDR3 is 16 residues long. Germline-derived CDR1 and CDR2 are MNHEY and SVGEGT. Trimming shortened V by 0 bases and J by 0 bases, and 8 bases separated the two germline ends. The CDR3 DNA reads as TGTGCCAGCAGTTACTCGCAGGGGACAACTAATGAAAAACTGTTTTTT. Translated: CASSYSQGTTNEKLFF.

The chain links TRBV11-2 to TRBJ1-2, with D possibly being TRBD1 (6 bases). Between the trimmed V and J ends, which lost 3 bases and 2 bases, there was a span of 7 bases. Germline V lookup: CDR1 SGHAT, CDR2 FQNNGV. This CDR3 region has 13 residues. The CDR3 protein is CASSFQGNYGYTF. DNA of the CDR3: TGTGCCAGCAGCTTCCAGGGGAACTATGGCTACACCTTC.

The chain joins TRBV28 to TRBJ2-2, with D tentatively TRBD2 (6 bases). This CDR3 contains 15 residues. The ends were cut back, 5 bases at V and 3 bases at J, with 13 bases in the middle. Germline loops: CDR1 MDHEN, CDR2 SYDVKM. The CDR3: CASSAPGLYTGELFF. CDR3 nucleotide sequence: TGTGCCAGCAGTGCTCCGGGACTCTACACCGGGGAGCTGTTTTTT.

This rearrangement joins TRBV5-1 to TRBJ2-7, with TRBD1 matching over 9 bases. The germline CDR1 and CDR2 sequences are SGHRS and YFSETQ. This CDR3 comprises 15 residues. V shed 4 bases and J 0 bases; nucleotides not matched to a gene: 5. This CDR3 reads CASSRRTGVSYEQYF. The CDR3 DNA follows: TGCGCCAGCAGCCGCAGGACAGGGGTCTCCTACGAGCAGTACTTC.

This clone was counted between two and nine times. The V and J genes are TRBV4-1 and TRBJ2-2; D gene unclear. Trimming removed 3 bases at V and 4 bases at J, with 9 bases between. The CDR3 has 14 residues. Germline V gives CDR1 MGHRA, CDR2 YSYEKL. Written as DNA, the CDR3 is TGCGCCAGCAGCCAGAGGTCCATCACCGGGGAGCTGTTTTTT. Its translation: CASSQRSITGELFF.

This chain uses TRBV7-2 with TRBJ2-1; no reliable D call. This CDR3 spans 12 amino acids. Germline loops: CDR1 SGHTA, CDR2 FQGNSA. The V end was cut by 2 bases, the J end by 6 bases, with 5 bases between. The CDR3 DNA reads as TGTGCCAGCAGCTTACCCCTCAATGAGCAGTTCTTC. Translated: CASSLPLNEQFF.

To note about this clone: Other DNA sequences in the same sample also yield this CDR3. The V gene is TRBV19, the J gene TRBJ2-7; the match to TRBD1 covers 7 bases. Germline V lookup: CDR1 LNHDA, CDR2 SQIVND (reference sequence). V dropped 3 bases and J dropped 3; count of bases not matched to a gene: 5. This CDR3 contains 14 residues. CDR3 sequence: CASSMSRDSYEQYF. The CDR3 DNA reads as TGTGCCAGTAGTATGTCTCGGGACAGCTACGAGCAGTACTTC.

The chain employs TRBV15 and TRBJ1-5; D ambiguous. Germline CDR1 and CDR2: LNHNV and YYDKDF (reference sequence). The V gene lost 0 bases and the J gene lost 2 bases, with 14 bases spanning the gap. The CDR3 has 17 residues. CDR3 bases: TGTGCCACCAGCAGAGATCCGGGGTTTTGGCGCAATCAGCCCCAGCATTTT. Translating it yields CATSRDPGFWRNQPQHF.

V usage is TRBV5-1 and J usage is TRBJ1-2; the D gene is possibly TRBD1 (5 bases). The CDR3 is 14 residues long. Looked up from germline, CDR1 is SGHRS and CDR2 is YFSETQ. The V gene lost 0 bases and the J gene lost 3 bases, with 9 bases spanning the gap. Written as DNA, the CDR3 is TGCGCCAGCAGCTTGGCCGGCAGGGACTATGGCTACACCTTC. Translation gives CASSLAGRDYGYTF.

CDR3: CASSRTSSYNEQFF. The CDR3 DNA reads as TGCGCCAGCAGCCGTACCTCTAGCTACAATGAGCAGTTCTTC. The genes are TRBV4-3 and TRBJ2-1; D gene ambiguous. Trimming left V 4 bases short and J 3 bases short, with 10 bases between. This CDR3 contains 14 residues. Germline values: CDR1 LGHNA, CDR2 YSLEER.

The genes are TRBV24-1 and TRBJ2-2; TRBD1 matches at 9 bases. After removal of 6 bases from V and 7 bases from J, the junction contained 11 bases not matched to a gene. The CDR3 covers 16 residues. Germline V CDR1 and CDR2: KGHDR, SFDVKD. CDR3 in amino acids: CATSTWGQGTNGELFF. In nucleotides, the CDR3 is TGTGCCACCAGTACCTGGGGACAGGGAACGAACGGGGAGCTGTTTTTT.

This chain connects TRBV11-2 to TRBJ2-2, with 8 bases that match TRBD1. This CDR3 comprises 15 residues. V was pared by 7 bases and J by 6 bases, with 10 bases of the junction left unmatched. CDR1 and CDR2 (germline): SGHAT, FQNNGV. CDR3 protein: CASNGQGTWSGELFF. The CDR3 DNA reads TGTGCCAGCAACGGACAGGGAACGTGGTCCGGGGAGCTGTTTTTT.

The rearrangement joins TRBV6-2 or TRBV6-3 to TRBJ2-3; 9 nucleotides match TRBD2. Germline values: CDR1 MNHEY, CDR2 SVGEGT. This CDR3 contains 17 residues. V trimming: 4 bases; J trimming: 2 bases; junction bases outside the gene matches: 10. The CDR3 DNA sequence: TGTGCCAGCAGTTCCACACCAGCGGGGGGATACACAGATACGCAGTATTTT. Amino acids: CASSSTPAGGYTDTQYF.

The V call is TRBV10-3, the J call TRBJ1-4; 9 bases are shared with TRBD1. This CDR3 has 15 amino acids. Looked up from germline, CDR1 is ENHRY and CDR2 is SYGVKD. The trim removed 2 bases at V and 8 bases at J, leaving 6 bases unmatched. The CDR3 sequence: CAISEPGDREEKLFF. The CDR3 coding sequence is TGTGCCATCAGTGAGCCGGGGGACAGGGAAGAAAAACTGTTTTTT.

The V call is TRBV28, the J call TRBJ1-2; a possible D gene is TRBD1 (6 bases). The CDR3 totals 11 residues. Trimming pared 9 bases from V and 8 bases from J, leaving 13 bases between. Germline V gene data show CDR1 as MDHEN and CDR2 as SYDVKM. The chain's CDR3 is CASTGTFGYTF. As DNA, the CDR3 is TGTGCCAGTACAGGGACCTTCGGCTACACCTTC.

The chain uses TRBV4-3 and TRBJ2-1; 13 bases agree with TRBD2. V was clipped by 4 bases and J by 12 bases; unmatched bases: 9. Germline V gives CDR1 LGHNA, CDR2 YSLEER. The CDR3 is 15 residues long. The CDR3 DNA is TGCGCCAGCAGCCCTGGACTAGCGGGAGAATTGGGGCAGTTCTTC. Its protein is CASSPGLAGELGQFF.

The chain couples TRBV7-3 to TRBJ1-2; D gene unclear. The CDR3 sequence is 15 residues long. Trimming took off 1 base at V and 3 bases at J, with 12 bases between the two ends. Germline CDR1 reads SGHTA; CDR2 reads FQGTGA. CDR3 loop: CASSLMSGADYGYTF. CDR3 DNA sequence: TGTGCCAGCAGCTTAATGTCAGGAGCGGACTATGGCTACACCTTC.

J is TRBJ2-6 and V is TRBV5-4; 7 nucleotides match TRBD2. The CDR3 is 15 residues long. V gave up 10 bases and J gave up 2 bases; unmatched junction bases: 9. Germline V CDR1 and CDR2: SGHNT, YYREEE (reference sequence). CDR3 DNA sequence: TGTGCCTGCCTTATTGGGGGGGCTGGGGCCAACGTCCTGACTTTC. This codes for CACLIGGAGANVLTF.